The 22 T cell receptor beta chains given below trace back to one sample, sequenced in a study of T cell changes during pregnancy in multiple sclerosis. TCRdb's table, derived via immunoSEQ multiplex PCR, lists solely in-frame clones and lacks some. The sample has 50,000 to 60,000 clones, roughly nine tenths seen once. The source material was CD4+ T cells from peripheral blood mononuclear cells, sampled in the first trimester of pregnancy. All receptors come from a female donor with multiple sclerosis, enrolled in a pregnancy study.

The chain carries TRBV19 and TRBJ2-2, with 8 nucleotides matching TRBD2. The length of the CDR3 is 14 residues. Germline-derived CDR1 and CDR2 are LNHDA and SQIVND (reference sequence). V lost 11 bases to trimming and J lost 1 base; unmatched junction nucleotides: 6. CDR3 bases: TGTGCCGGACGGACTAGCATGAACACCGGGGAGCTGTTTTTT. This translates into CAGRTSMNTGELFF. Using reference TRBV19 and TRBJ2-2 for the parts outside the CDR3, the full variable domain is DGGITQSPKYLFRKEGQNVTLSCEQNLNHDAMYWYRQDPGQGLRLIYYSQIVNDFQKGDIAEGYSVSREKKESFPLTVTSAQKNPTAFYLCAGRTSMNTGELFFGEGSRLTVL.

CDR3 protein: CASSQTGLVYEQYF. Written as DNA, the CDR3 is TGTGCCAGCAGTCAGACAGGGTTGGTCTACGAGCAGTACTTC. The chain joins TRBV7-9 to TRBJ2-7, with 7 bases matching TRBD1. After removal of 6 bases from V and 3 bases from J, the junction contained 8 bases not matched to a gene. CDR1 is SEHNR and CDR2 is FQNEAQ in the germline V gene (reference sequence). The length of the CDR3 is 14 residues. The full variable domain, rest sourced from reference TRBV7-9 and TRBJ2-7, is DTGVSQNPRHKITKRGQNVTFRCDPISEHNRLYWYRQTLGQGPEFLTYFQNEAQLEKSRLLSDRFSAERPKGSFSTLEIQRTEQGDSAMYLCASSQTGLVYEQYFGPGTRLTVT.

V and J are TRBV10-3 and TRBJ2-3, with D tentatively TRBD2 (7 bases). In germline, CDR1 is ENHRY, CDR2 SYGVKD. Trimming took off 1 base at V and 3 bases at J, with 17 bases between the two ends. The CDR3 length is 17 residues. The CDR3 reads CAISELGAGAGTDTQYF. In DNA form, the CDR3 reads TGTGCCATCAGTGAGTTGGGGGCGGGGGCCGGTACAGATACGCAGTATTTT.

This CDR3 is CASGPGQTRGTDTQYF. CDR3 nucleotide sequence: TGTGCTAGTGGTCCGGGACAGACAAGGGGCACAGATACGCAGTATTTT. V and J are TRBV12-5 and TRBJ2-3; 7 bases map to TRBD1. Germline V gene lookup returns CDR1 LGHNT and CDR2 FRNRAP. V trimming: 5 bases; J trimming: 1 base; junction bases outside the gene matches: 9. CDR3 length: 16 residues.

The chain is built from TRBV12-5 and TRBJ1-1; maybe TRBD1 (5 bases). V lost 0 bases, J lost 4 bases, and 9 bases lay in between. CDR3 length: 14 residues. Germline values: CDR1 LGHNT, CDR2 FRNRAP. The CDR3 reads CASGLVRGGTEAFF. The CDR3 DNA sequence: TGTGCTAGTGGTTTGGTACGGGGGGGCACTGAAGCTTTCTTT.

The rearrangement joins TRBV27 to TRBJ1-3; 9 bases agree with TRBD1. Losses at the gene ends were 5 bases for V and 5 bases for J; bases not matched to a gene: 10. CDR3 size: 16 residues. Germline CDR1 MNHEY, CDR2 SMNVEV (reference sequence). In nucleotides, the CDR3 is TGTGCCAGCAGTGAGGCCTCCGGGACAGGGCGAAACACCATATATTTT. Residues: CASSEASGTGRNTIYF.

This rearrangement joins TRBV5-8 to TRBJ1-2; tentatively, D is TRBD1 (6 bases). The germline V gene has CDR1 SGHTS and CDR2 YDEGEE. The CDR3 has 17 residues. Deletions cut 4 bases from V and 0 bases from J, with 19 bases between. This chain's CDR3 is CASSAFGGRGANYGYTF. The CDR3 bases are TGTGCCAGCAGCGCCTTCGGAGGGAGGGGGGCTAACTATGGCTACACCTTC.

The rearrangement joins TRBV7-9 to TRBJ1-4; D is possibly TRBD1 (6 bases). Trimming removed 5 bases from V and 8 bases from J, with 18 bases in between. There are 15 residues in the CDR3. Germline V CDR1 and CDR2: SEHNR, FQNEAQ (reference sequence). Written as DNA, the CDR3 is TGTGCCAGCAGCCCAATACAGGGACTAAGGGAAAAACTGTTTTTT. Translating it yields CASSPIQGLREKLFF.

CDR3 DNA sequence: TGTGCCAGCAATCGGGGGGGCACAGATACGCAGTATTTT. Encoded protein: CASNRGGTDTQYF. V usage is TRBV5-4 and J usage is TRBJ2-3; 7 bases fit TRBD2. Trimming cost V 6 bases and J 1 base; bases outside gene matches: 2. Germline V gene data show CDR1 as SGHNT and CDR2 as YYREEE (reference sequence). The CDR3 consists of 13 residues. Filled out from reference TRBV5-4 and TRBJ2-3, the complete variable domain reads ETGVTQSPTHLIKTRGQQVTLRCSSQSGHNTVSWYQQALGQGPQFIFQYYREEENGRGNFPPRFSGLQFPNYSSELNVNALELDDSALYLCASNRGGTDTQYFGPGTRLTVL.

This chain links TRBV30 with TRBJ1-5; 7 bases fit TRBD1. This CDR3 is built from 16 residues. V gave up 3 bases and J gave up 2 bases; unmatched junction bases: 10. CDR1 is GTSNPN, CDR2 SVGIG, per germline (reference sequence). CDR3 nucleotides: TGTGCCTGGAGCCCTCGACAGGGTCGGGGCAATCAGCCCCAGCATTTT. Translation gives CAWSPRQGRGNQPQHF. Using reference TRBV30 and TRBJ1-5 for the parts outside the CDR3, the full variable domain is SQTIHQWPATLVQPVGSPLSLECTVEGTSNPNLYWYRQAAGRGLQLLFYSVGIGQISSEVPQNLSASRPQDRQFILSSKKLLLSDSGFYLCAWSPRQGRGNQPQHFGDGTRLSIL.

V usage is TRBV2 and J usage is TRBJ1-6, with TRBD1 as a possible D gene (5 bases). This CDR3 has 15 residues. The germline CDR1 and CDR2 sequences are SNHLY and FYNNEI. V was trimmed by 8 bases and J by 9 bases, leaving 20 bases between them. CDR3 DNA: TGTGCCAGCGAGACAACCGGGGGTAATGTTTCACCCCTCCACTTT. Amino acids: CASETTGGNVSPLHF.

V is TRBV10-3 and J is TRBJ2-1; a possible D gene is TRBD2 (6 bases). CDR3 size: 14 residues. Per the germline V gene, CDR1 is ENHRY and CDR2 is SYGVKD. Trimming removed 6 bases from V and 4 bases from J, with 13 bases in between. CDR3 region: CAISSSELYNEQFF. DNA for the CDR3: TGTGCCATCAGCTCTAGCGAACTATACAATGAGCAGTTCTTC.

The rearrangement uses TRBV25-1 and TRBJ2-3, with 10 bases identical to TRBD2. V lost 3 bases and J lost 4; bases outside the gene matches: 10. This CDR3 spans 17 amino acids. CDR1 MGHDK and CDR2 SYGVNS come from the germline V gene. The CDR3 DNA is TGTGCCAGCAGTGAGGTCAAGGGGCTAGCGGGGGCAGATACGCAGTATTTT. As protein: CASSEVKGLAGADTQYF.

The chain couples TRBV6-5 to TRBJ1-1; tentative D call: TRBD1 (5 bases). With 1 base removed from V and 6 bases from J, the gap between germline ends came to 15 bases. The V gene's germline CDR1 is MNHEY and CDR2 SVGAGI. The CDR3 covers 15 residues. CDR3 region: CASSYFVGGWAEAFF. The CDR3 region has the DNA TGTGCCAGCAGTTACTTTGTGGGGGGTTGGGCTGAAGCTTTCTTT.

The chain recombines TRBV12-5 with TRBJ1-2; 7 bases are a match to TRBD1. V was clipped by 0 bases and J by 7 bases; unmatched bases: 8. Germline CDR1 and CDR2: LGHNT and FRNRAP. The CDR3 is 15 residues long. The CDR3 DNA reads TGTGCTAGTGGTTTGGTACTAGAGGGGGCGAGTGGCTACACCTTC. Its protein product is CASGLVLEGASGYTF.

This clone was seen a single time. The rearrangement uses TRBV7-6 and TRBJ2-1; tentatively, D is TRBD1 (5 bases). There are 16 residues in the CDR3. Germline V gene data show CDR1 as SGHVS and CDR2 as FNYEAQ. Deletions cut 5 bases from V and 6 bases from J, with 20 bases between. Written as DNA, the CDR3 is TGTGCCAGCAGCGATCCATACTCCGTAAGGGGCAATGAGCAGTTCTTC. This encodes CASSDPYSVRGNEQFF.

The gene calls are TRBV18 and TRBJ1-3; 8 nucleotides agree with TRBD1. Per the germline V gene, CDR1 is KGHSH and CDR2 is LQKENI. CDR3 size: 13 residues. The V gene end was trimmed by 6 bases and the J gene end by 7 bases; junction bases not matched to a gene: 5. CDR3 loop: CASSTGAGNTIYF. CDR3 in DNA: TGTGCCAGCTCGACAGGGGCAGGTAACACCATATATTTT. Together with reference TRBV18 and TRBJ1-3, the CDR3 gives the full variable domain: NAGVMQNPRHLVRRRGQEARLRCSPMKGHSHVYWYRQLPEEGLKFMVYLQKENIIDESGMPKERFSAEFPKEGPSILRIQQVVRGDSAAYFCASSTGAGNTIYFGEGSWLTVV.

The chain has TRBV19 and TRBJ1-5; D remains unclear. Trimming stripped 1 base from V and 5 bases from J, with 6 bases between. The CDR3 runs 13 residues. CDR1 is LNHDA, CDR2 SQIVND, per germline (reference sequence). The CDR3 nucleotides are TGTGCCAGTAGTATAGGAGCCGATCAGCCCCAGCATTTT. This gives the protein CASSIGADQPQHF.

The CDR3 sequence is CASSLASGGVSSGYTF. In DNA, the CDR3 is TGTGCCAGCAGCTTAGCGTCAGGGGGCGTTTCGAGCGGCTACACCTTC. The chain recombines TRBV7-9 with TRBJ1-2; 8 bases line up with TRBD1. The trim removed 0 bases at V and 8 bases at J, leaving 11 bases unmatched. In germline, CDR1 is SEHNR, CDR2 FQNEAQ (reference sequence). The CDR3 covers 16 residues.

The chain combines TRBV6-1 with TRBJ2-7, with 9 positions matching TRBD1. Germline lookup yields CDR1 MNHNS and CDR2 SASEGT. The J segment lost 5 bases and the V segment lost 8 bases, leaving 7 bases of the junction unmatched. There are 13 residues in the CDR3. The CDR3 is CASRDRATDEQYF. The CDR3 DNA follows: TGTGCCAGCCGGGACAGGGCCACGGACGAGCAGTACTTC.

CDR3 residues: CASGLRQAITEAFF. The CDR3 DNA reads as TGTGCTAGTGGTTTGCGGCAGGCCATCACTGAAGCTTTCTTT. The V gene is TRBV12-5, the J gene TRBJ1-1, with D hard to call. The V end lost 2 bases, the J end lost 4 bases, and 11 bases lay between the germline ends. Germline values: CDR1 LGHNT, CDR2 FRNRAP. The CDR3 is 14 residues long.

This rearrangement joins TRBV7-9 to TRBJ2-1; 8 bases map to TRBD1. Germline CDR1 SEHNR, CDR2 FQNEAQ (reference sequence). There are 18 residues in the CDR3. Trimming cost V 5 bases and J 5 bases; bases outside gene matches: 17. The chain's CDR3 is CASSPASADRAGNNEQFF. The DNA of the CDR3 is TGTGCCAGCAGCCCGGCCTCGGCGGACAGGGCGGGAAACAATGAGCAGTTCTTC.